A selection of T cell receptor beta chains follows, all from one sample in a study of CD8+CD57+ T cells in acquired aplastic anemia. MiXCR was run by TCRdb on the reads, yielding one entry per CDR3 protein. Of tens of thousands of distinct CDR3 sequences listed, approximately 45% were seen once; the top ten hold about 68%. Sequencing input: sorted CD4+, CD8+, or CD8+CD57+ T cells (not recorded which) from PBMCs. The receptors stem from a human donor in good health, serving as a control. The CDR3 runs from the conserved cysteine through the conserved F or W. D genes are given only for firm matches. Size is stated for part of the rows, as once, few or many counts, or as a class when the clone is expanded.

V gene,clone size,J gene,D gene,CDR3 protein,CDR3 DNA
TRBV10-3,many,TRBJ1-6,NA,CAISELWARPVGNSPLHF,TGTGCCATCAGTGAGCTTTGGGCCCGCCCTGTAGGCAATTCACCCCTCCACTTT
TRBV19,NA,TRBJ2-1,NA,CASGGRRNNEQFF,TGTGCCTCCGGGGGGCGTAGGAACAATGAGCAGTTCTTC
TRBV6-1,many,TRBJ2-7,TRBD1,CASDRGYEQYF,TGTGCCAGCGACAGGGGCTACGAGCAGTACTTC
TRBV5-8,many,TRBJ2-7,NA,CASSSTDYNAYEQYF,TGTGCCAGCAGCTCGACGGATTACAACGCCTACGAGCAGTACTTC
TRBV3-1,many,TRBJ1-2,NA,CASSHAPAEAYTF,TGTGCCAGCAGCCATGCTCCCGCCGAGGCCTACACCTTC
TRBV12-3/TRBV12-4,NA,TRBJ2-1,TRBD2,CASSPRLAYHEQFF,TGTGCCAGCAGTCCGAGACTAGCTTACCATGAGCAGTTCTTC
TRBV27,NA,TRBJ1-1,NA,CASSRSGMNTEAFF,TGTGCCAGCAGTAGGTCAGGGATGAACACTGAAGCTTTCTTT
TRBV19,NA,TRBJ1-2,NA,CASSSDTYGYTF,TGTGCCAGTAGTTCAGACACGTATGGCTACACCTTC
TRBV24-1,NA,TRBJ1-1,TRBD1,CATSARDSGHTEAFF,TGTGCCACCAGTGCCCGGGACAGTGGCCACACTGAAGCTTTCTTT
TRBV2,NA,TRBJ1-2,TRBD1,CASSDQGQGDGYTF,TGTGCCAGCAGTGACCAGGGACAGGGGGATGGCTACACCTTC
TRBV12-5,many,TRBJ2-7,TRBD2,CASGLVVLAGGPYEQYF,TGTGCTAGTGGTTTGGTCGTACTAGCGGGAGGGCCTTACGAGCAGTACTTC
TRBV7-9,many,TRBJ2-3,TRBD2,CASSSTSGGGTDTQYF,TGTGCCAGCAGCTCGACTAGCGGGGGGGGCACAGATACGCAGTATTTT
TRBV20-1,many,TRBJ2-7,TRBD1,CSATPLTGQGLYEQYF,TGCAGTGCCACACCGTTAACGGGACAGGGACTCTACGAGCAGTACTTC
TRBV6-1,NA,TRBJ2-3,TRBD2,CASKKYVIAGSTDTQYF,TGTGCCAGCAAAAAATACGTTATAGCGGGCTCCACAGATACGCAGTATTTT
TRBV14,many,TRBJ2-7,NA,CASSSDRDFYYEQYF,TGTGCCAGCAGCTCCGACCGGGACTTTTACTACGAGCAGTACTTC
TRBV29-1,many,TRBJ2-1,TRBD2,CSPIRQGLATYNEQFF,TGCAGCCCCATCAGACAGGGACTAGCGACCTACAATGAGCAGTTCTTC
TRBV29-1,many,TRBJ1-2,TRBD1,CSVPGRGYGYTF,TGCAGCGTTCCCGGCAGGGGGTATGGCTACACCTTC
TRBV6-1,many,TRBJ2-3,TRBD1,CASAGGQGSDTQYF,TGTGCCAGCGCTGGGGGACAGGGCTCAGATACGCAGTATTTT
TRBV20-1,many,TRBJ1-5,NA,CSATRQETAGNQPQHF,TGCAGTGCTACCCGACAGGAGACGGCGGGCAATCAGCCCCAGCATTTT